This passage covers 9 T cell receptor beta chains from one sample sequenced in a study of T cells after posttransplantation cyclophosphamide. Sampled 1 year posttransplant, controls received myeloablative marrow transplants, methotrexate and a calcineurin inhibitor. TCRdb's table, derived via immunoSEQ multiplex PCR, lists solely in-frame clones and lacks some. The table has a few thousand clones, approximately 73% seen once. This material consisted of PBMCs, taken roughly 320 days after allogeneic stem cell transplant with calcineurin inhibitor and methotrexate. The receptors come from a female patient aged 50 to 65 who received an allogeneic stem cell transplant from an unrelated donor, was CMV-positive, and had acute and chronic GVHD. Some T cells may be the graft donor's.

J is TRBJ2-6 and V is TRBV21-1; TRBD2, as called in the table, went unchecked against the DNA. TRBV21-1 is described as a pseudogene. The CDR3 is 18 amino acids. The CDR3 nucleotides are TGTGCCAGCAGCTCTGACTCGACGGTAAGCTCTGGGGCCAACGTCCTGACTTTC. This sequence encodes CASSSDSTVSSGANVLTF.

The rearrangement uses TRBV11-2 and TRBJ2-5, with a tentative D call TRBD2 (6 bases). The germline V gene has CDR1 SGHAT and CDR2 FQNNGV. Trimming cost V 1 base and J 1 base, with 10 bases left between them. The CDR3 extends over 15 amino acids. The CDR3 region is CASSLGVAAQETQYF. The CDR3 region has the DNA TGTGCCAGCAGCTTAGGAGTAGCGGCCCAAGAGACCCAGTACTTC.

This clone was counted a few times. The chain links TRBV11-3 to TRBJ2-2; the D gene is possibly TRBD2 (6 bases). The CDR3 loop spans 13 amino acids. V was pared by 6 bases and J by 1 base, with 6 bases between. From germline, CDR1 is SGHNT and CDR2 YENEEA. CDR3 region: CASRAGNTGELFF. In DNA, the CDR3 is TGTGCCAGCAGAGCGGGGAACACCGGGGAGCTGTTTTTT.

The J gene is TRBJ1-1, the V gene TRBV5-1, with D perhaps TRBD1 (5 bases). This CDR3 region has 14 residues. Trimming stripped 0 bases from V and 4 bases from J, with 10 bases between. Germline V gene sequence: CDR1 SGHRS, CDR2 YFSETQ. CDR3 loop: CASSLAAGPTEAFF. CDR3 nucleotides: TGCGCCAGCAGCTTGGCCGCGGGGCCCACTGAAGCTTTCTTT.

The rearrangement links TRBV6-5 to TRBJ1-6; possible D gene TRBD1, 5 bases. Trimming pared 7 bases from V and 5 bases from J, leaving 9 bases between. The length of the CDR3 is 13 residues. Germline loops: CDR1 MNHEY, CDR2 SVGAGI. The CDR3 DNA reads as TGTGCCAGCATGGGACTCCATAATTCACCCCTCCACTTT. This codes for CASMGLHNSPLHF.

The chain combines TRBV29-1 with TRBJ1-1, with D unresolved. The CDR3 has 12 residues. The germline gives CDR1 SQVTM, CDR2 ANQGSEA. Trimming took off 4 bases at V and 3 bases at J, with 9 bases between the two ends. This chain's CDR3 is CSVVHSDTEAFF. The CDR3 nucleotides read TGCAGCGTTGTCCATAGCGACACTGAAGCTTTCTTT. Based on the CDR3 plus reference TRBV29-1 and TRBJ1-1, the full variable domain is SAVISQKPSRDICQRGTSLTIQCQVDSQVTMMFWYRQQPGQSLTLIATANQGSEATYESGFVIDKFPISRPNLTFSTLTVSNMSPEDSSIYLCSVVHSDTEAFFGQGTRLTVV.

The chain has TRBV5-6 and TRBJ2-3; 14 bases agree with TRBD2. Germline V gives CDR1 SGHDT, CDR2 YYEEEE. This CDR3 is built from 14 residues. Trimming cost V 4 bases and J 8 bases; bases outside gene matches: 3. CDR3 DNA sequence: TGTGCCAGCAGCCCAGGGACTAGCGGGAGTACGCAGTATTTT. It codes for CASSPGTSGSTQYF.

The chain has TRBV2 and TRBJ2-5; D is possibly TRBD1 (6 bases). CDR1 is SNHLY, CDR2 FYNNEI, per germline. The CDR3 is 15 residues long. Trimming cost V 3 bases and J 1 base, with 12 bases left between them. The CDR3 reads CASSDRGAAQETQYF. The DNA for the CDR3 is TGTGCCAGCAGTGACAGGGGCGCGGCCCAAGAGACCCAGTACTTC. Full variable domain (rest looked up from reference TRBV2 and TRBJ2-5): EPEVTQTPSHQVTQMGQEVILRCVPISNHLYFYWYRQILGQKVEFLVSFYNNEISEKSEIFDDQFSVERPDGSNFTLKIRSTKLEDSAMYFCASSDRGAAQETQYFGPGTRLLVL.

This clone was observed a few times. The V gene is TRBV5-8, the J gene TRBJ2-7; 7 bases agree with TRBD1. The junction had 12 bases not matched to a gene; V was cut back by 5 bases and J by 4 bases. The CDR3 has 15 amino acids. CDR1 SGHTS and CDR2 YDEGEE come from the germline V gene. CDR3 sequence: CASSKDRADIYEQYF. CDR3 nucleotides: TGTGCCAGCAGTAAAGACAGGGCGGACATATACGAGCAGTACTTC.